The subject of this entry is one TCR beta chain. The data originate from a study of CD8+CD57+ T cells in acquired aplastic anemia. Germline CDR1 DFQATT, CDR2 SNEGSKA (reference sequence). Trimming left V 6 bases short and J 1 base short, with 12 bases between. This CDR3 spans 13 amino acids. The TCR beta profiling, which covered VDJ combination and CDR3 sequence, was carried out using genomic DNA as the template. TCRdb re-derived calls from the reads in MiXCR, one entry per CDR3 protein. Seen here are around 140,000 distinct CDR3 sequences, 40% to 45% observed once, and the top ten hold over 6.5%. This clonotype originated in a human donor in good health, serving as a control. The sequenced sample consisted of sorted CD4+, CD8+, or CD8+CD57+ T cells (not recorded which) from PBMCs. This sequence joins TRBV20-1 and TRBJ1-1; D perhaps matches TRBD1 (6 bases). The CDR3 DNA sequence: TGCAGTGCCCTGGGACAAAAGAACACTGAAGCTTTCTTT. The encoded protein is CSALGQKNTEAFF.